This T cell receptor beta chain derives from a study of OX40 agonist ivuxolimab in advanced cancers. Findings and limits, study-wide: Fewer expanded clones were found on average in CD4+ than in CD8+ T cells. The expanded peripheral T cells' antigen specificity was not determined. CD4+ and CD8+ T cells in blood underwent clonal expansion by week 6 at 0.1 to 3.0 mg/kg.

The method was immunoSEQ multiplex PCR; TCRdb's version includes in-frame clones alone and lacks a portion of them. The data contain roughly 100,000 clones, around 85% of them singletons. The germline CDR1 and CDR2 sequences are SGDLS and YYNGEE. CDR3 length equals 15 residues. Trimming removed 4 bases from V and 0 bases from J, with 11 bases in between. Comment on this clone: The antigen is undetermined.

The clonotype comes from an adult with an advanced solid tumor such as melanoma, head and neck, liver or kidney cancer. The genes are TRBV9 and TRBJ1-5; D is ambiguous. This specimen was CD4+ or CD8+ T cells sorted from blood, taken in a trial of the OX40 agonist ivuxolimab. The CDR3 bases are TGTGCCAGCAGCCGCAGCGGGGATAGCAATCAGCCCCAGCATTTT. Its translation: CASSRSGDSNQPQHF.